The present T cell receptor (beta chain) was sequenced within a study of T cells in Graves' hyperthyroidism and ophthalmopathy. The blood sample predates any ophthalmopathy symptoms, coming from first hyperthyroidism diagnosis. This clonotype turned up a few times. CDR1 is DFQATT and CDR2 is SNEGSKA in the germline V gene (reference sequence). This CDR3 comprises 11 residues. Trimming took 3 bases from V and 3 from J, leaving 2 bases between them. Amplified TCR beta CDR3 regions derived from RNA transcripts. The HTBI primer set served for first-round RT-PCR of the TCR CDR3. TCRdb passed the multiplex PCR reads through MiXCR, listing each CDR3 protein once. This table holds about 290,000 distinct CDR3 sequences, about 14% found once.

Input material: blood. This TCR came from a woman in her twenties or thirties with Graves' hyperthyroidism that later progressed to Graves' ophthalmopathy. The chain uses TRBV20-1 and TRBJ2-2; D is uncertain. This chain's CDR3 is CSASDTGELFF. CDR3 nucleotide sequence: TGCAGTGCTAGTGACACCGGGGAGCTGTTTTTT.